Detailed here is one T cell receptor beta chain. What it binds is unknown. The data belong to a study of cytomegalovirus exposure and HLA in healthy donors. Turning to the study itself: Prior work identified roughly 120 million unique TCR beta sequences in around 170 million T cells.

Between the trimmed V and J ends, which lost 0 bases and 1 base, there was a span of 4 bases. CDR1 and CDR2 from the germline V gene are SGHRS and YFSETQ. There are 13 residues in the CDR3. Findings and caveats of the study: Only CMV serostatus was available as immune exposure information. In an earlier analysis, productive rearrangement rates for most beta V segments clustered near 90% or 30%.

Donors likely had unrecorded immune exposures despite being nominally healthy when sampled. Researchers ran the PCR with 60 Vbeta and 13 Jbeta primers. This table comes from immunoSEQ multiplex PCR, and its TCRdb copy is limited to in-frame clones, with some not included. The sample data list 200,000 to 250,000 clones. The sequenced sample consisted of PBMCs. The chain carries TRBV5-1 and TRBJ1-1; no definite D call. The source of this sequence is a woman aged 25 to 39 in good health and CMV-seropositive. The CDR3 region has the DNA TGCGCCAGCAGCTTGGAGCAGAACACTGAAGCTTTCTTT. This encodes CASSLEQNTEAFF.